This T cell receptor (beta chain) was recovered during a study of T cell changes during pregnancy in multiple sclerosis. Germline V gene data show CDR1 as SNHLY and CDR2 as FYNNEI. Trimming removed 7 bases at V and 8 bases at J, with 24 bases between. The CDR3 contains 16 residues. The table lists this clone with a few counts. The method was immunoSEQ multiplex PCR; TCRdb's version includes in-frame clones alone and lacks a portion of them. The data hold under 65,000 clones, with around 90% observed a single time. This rearrangement joins TRBV2 to TRBJ2-1; maybe TRBD1 (6 bases). This clonotype was obtained from a female donor in good health, enrolled as a control in a pregnancy study. This specimen was CD4+ T cells from peripheral blood mononuclear cells, taken after pregnancy. This chain's CDR3 is CASTGATGRVVDEQFF. Written as DNA, the CDR3 is TGTGCCAGCACCGGGGCGACAGGACGTGTTGTCGATGAGCAGTTCTTC.